This T cell receptor (beta chain) was obtained from a study of blood T cell repertoires in COVID-19. Background on the study: Samples of COVID-19 (acute and convalescent) were obtained from the United States, Italy and Spain.

V lost 5 bases and J lost 3, with 20 bases in between. This CDR3 is built from 16 residues. Germline assignment: CDR1 SGHVS and CDR2 FQNEAQ. Participant age was roughly 18 to 89 years, and participants resided in about 25 US areas. Assignment of participants to cohorts was predicated upon participant-reported clinical history. All recovered Cohort 3 donors got two negative PCRs, got clearance, or saw symptom resolution. Sequencing used immunoSEQ multiplex PCR; TCRdb keeps in-frame clones, though not all of them. Here the sample spans a few hundred thousand clones, 80% to 90% being singletons. Sequencing used PBMCs or T cells enriched from blood (not recorded which). This chain uses TRBV7-8 with TRBJ2-7; TRBD2 might be the D (5 bases). The sequence derives from a middle-aged man who had recovered from COVID-19. This CDR3 is CASSRVGGETNYEQYF. The CDR3 DNA follows: TGTGCCAGCAGCCGAGTGGGCGGAGAGACTAACTACGAGCAGTACTTC.